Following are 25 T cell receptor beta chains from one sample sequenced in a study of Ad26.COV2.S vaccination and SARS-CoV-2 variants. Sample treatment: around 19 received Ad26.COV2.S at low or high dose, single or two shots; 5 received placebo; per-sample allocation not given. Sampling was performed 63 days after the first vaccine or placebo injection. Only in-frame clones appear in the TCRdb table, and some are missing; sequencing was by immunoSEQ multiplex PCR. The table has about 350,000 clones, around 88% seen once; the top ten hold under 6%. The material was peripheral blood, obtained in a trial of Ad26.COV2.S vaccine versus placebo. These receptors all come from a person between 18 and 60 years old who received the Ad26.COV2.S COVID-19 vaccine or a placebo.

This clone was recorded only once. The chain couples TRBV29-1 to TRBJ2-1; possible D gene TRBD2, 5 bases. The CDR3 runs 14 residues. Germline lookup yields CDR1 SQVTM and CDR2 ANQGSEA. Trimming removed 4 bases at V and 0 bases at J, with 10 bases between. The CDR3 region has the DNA TGCAGCGTTGCCTCCGGGAACTCCTACAATGAGCAGTTCTTC. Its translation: CSVASGNSYNEQFF.

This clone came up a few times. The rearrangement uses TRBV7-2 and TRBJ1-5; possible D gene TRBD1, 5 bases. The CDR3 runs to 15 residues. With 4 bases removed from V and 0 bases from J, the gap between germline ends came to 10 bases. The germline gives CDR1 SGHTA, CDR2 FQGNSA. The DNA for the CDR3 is TGTGCCAGCAGCTCGACAGTAAATAGCAATCAGCCCCAGCATTTT. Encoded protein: CASSSTVNSNQPQHF.

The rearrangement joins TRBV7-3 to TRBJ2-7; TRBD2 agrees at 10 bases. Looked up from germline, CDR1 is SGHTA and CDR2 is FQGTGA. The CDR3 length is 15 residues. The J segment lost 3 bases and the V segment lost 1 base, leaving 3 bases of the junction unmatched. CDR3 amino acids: CASSLSASGGYEQYF. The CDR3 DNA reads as TGTGCCAGCAGCTTAAGTGCTAGCGGGGGCTACGAGCAGTACTTC.

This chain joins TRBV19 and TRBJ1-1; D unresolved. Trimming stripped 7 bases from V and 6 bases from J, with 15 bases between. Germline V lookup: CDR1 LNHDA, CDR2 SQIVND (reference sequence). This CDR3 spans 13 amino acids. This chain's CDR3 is CASNSELPAEAFF. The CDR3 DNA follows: TGTGCCAGTAACTCAGAATTACCAGCTGAAGCTTTCTTT. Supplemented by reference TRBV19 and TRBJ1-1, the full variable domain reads DGGITQSPKYLFRKEGQNVTLSCEQNLNHDAMYWYRQDPGQGLRLIYYSQIVNDFQKGDIAEGYSVSREKKESFPLTVTSAQKNPTAFYLCASNSELPAEAFFGQGTRLTVV.

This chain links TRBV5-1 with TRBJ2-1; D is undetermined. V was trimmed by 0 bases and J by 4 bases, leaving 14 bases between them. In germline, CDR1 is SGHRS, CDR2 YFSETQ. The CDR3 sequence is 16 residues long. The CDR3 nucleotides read TGCGCCAGCAGCTTGGCGACGGTGAGTGTATACAATGAGCAGTTCTTC. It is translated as CASSLATVSVYNEQFF.

The CDR3 spells CASSQPGQGNTEAFF. For the CDR3, the DNA is TGCGCCAGCAGCCAGCCGGGACAGGGAAACACTGAAGCTTTCTTT. V usage is TRBV4-1 and J usage is TRBJ1-1; the match to TRBD1 covers 9 bases. This CDR3 has 15 amino acids. The ends lost 3 bases at V and 2 bases at J; junction bases unmatched: 4. The germline CDR1 and CDR2 sequences are MGHRA and YSYEKL.

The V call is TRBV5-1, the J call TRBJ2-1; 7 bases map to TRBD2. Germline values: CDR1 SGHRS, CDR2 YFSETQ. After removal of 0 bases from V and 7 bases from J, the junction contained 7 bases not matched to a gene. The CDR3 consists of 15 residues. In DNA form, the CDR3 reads TGCGCCAGCAGCTTGGTTGCGGGAGAGGTGAATGAGCAGTTCTTC. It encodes CASSLVAGEVNEQFF.

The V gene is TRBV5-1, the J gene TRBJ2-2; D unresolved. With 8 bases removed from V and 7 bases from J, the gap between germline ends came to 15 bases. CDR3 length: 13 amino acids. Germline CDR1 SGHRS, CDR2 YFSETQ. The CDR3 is CASTLAVHGELFF. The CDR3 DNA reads TGCGCCAGTACCTTGGCGGTGCACGGGGAGCTGTTTTTT. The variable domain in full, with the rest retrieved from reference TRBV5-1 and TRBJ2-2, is KAGVTQTPRYLIKTRGQQVTLSCSPISGHRSVSWYQQTPGQGLQFLFEYFSETQRNKGNFPGRFSGRQFSNSRSEMNVSTLELGDSALYLCASTLAVHGELFFGEGSRLTVL.

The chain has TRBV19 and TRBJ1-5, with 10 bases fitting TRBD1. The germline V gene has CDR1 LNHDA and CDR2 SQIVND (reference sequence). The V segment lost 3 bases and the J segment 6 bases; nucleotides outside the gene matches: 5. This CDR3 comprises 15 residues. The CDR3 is CASSIGTGASQPQHF. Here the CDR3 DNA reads TGTGCCAGTAGTATCGGGACAGGGGCGAGTCAGCCCCAGCATTTT.

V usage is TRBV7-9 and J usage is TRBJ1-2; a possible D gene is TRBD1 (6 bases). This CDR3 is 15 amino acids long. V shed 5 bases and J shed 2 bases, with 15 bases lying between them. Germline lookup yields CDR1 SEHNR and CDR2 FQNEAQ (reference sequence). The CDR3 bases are TGTGCCAGCAGCGCCGGACAGATTTTAAACTATGGCTACACCTTC. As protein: CASSAGQILNYGYTF.

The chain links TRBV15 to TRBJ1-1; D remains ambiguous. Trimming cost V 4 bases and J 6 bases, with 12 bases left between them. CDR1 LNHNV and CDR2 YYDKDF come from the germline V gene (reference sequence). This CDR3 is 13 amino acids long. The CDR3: CATSIKRWSEAFF. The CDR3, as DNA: TGTGCCACCAGCATCAAGCGATGGTCTGAAGCTTTCTTT.

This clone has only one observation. Written as DNA, the CDR3 is TGCGCCAGCAGCTTAGACAGGGGGCACGAAGACGGCTACACCTTC. Amino acid sequence: CASSLDRGHEDGYTF. The chain uses TRBV5-1 and TRBJ1-2; 10 nucleotides align to TRBD1. Losses at the gene ends were 2 bases for V and 8 bases for J; bases not matched to a gene: 9. The CDR3 contains 15 residues. CDR1 is SGHRS and CDR2 is YFSETQ in the germline V gene.

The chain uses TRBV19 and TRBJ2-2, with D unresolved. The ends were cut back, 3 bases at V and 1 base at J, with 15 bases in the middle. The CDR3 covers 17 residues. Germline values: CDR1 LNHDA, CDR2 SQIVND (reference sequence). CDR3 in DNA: TGTGCCAGTAGTATCGTTTTGCTTTGGGGGAACACCGGGGAGCTGTTTTTT. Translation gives CASSIVLLWGNTGELFF.

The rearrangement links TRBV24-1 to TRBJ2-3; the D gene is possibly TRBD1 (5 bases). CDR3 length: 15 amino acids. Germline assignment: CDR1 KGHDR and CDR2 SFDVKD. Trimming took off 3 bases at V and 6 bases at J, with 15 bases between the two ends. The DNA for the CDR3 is TGTGCCACCAGTGATCAGGGAAAAGCAGGGGATACGCAGTATTTT. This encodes CATSDQGKAGDTQYF.

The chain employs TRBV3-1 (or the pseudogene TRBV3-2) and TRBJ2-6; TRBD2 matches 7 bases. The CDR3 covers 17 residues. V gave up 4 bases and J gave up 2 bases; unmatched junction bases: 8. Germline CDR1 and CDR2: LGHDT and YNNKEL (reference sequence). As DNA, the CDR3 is TGTGCCAGCAGCCTTGAGGCGGGGGAAGCTGGGGCCAACGTCCTGACTTTC. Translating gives CASSLEAGEAGANVLTF.

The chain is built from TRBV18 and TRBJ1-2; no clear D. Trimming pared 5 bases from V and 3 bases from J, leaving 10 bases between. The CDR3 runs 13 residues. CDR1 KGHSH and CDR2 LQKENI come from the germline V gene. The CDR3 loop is CASSSGEYYGYTF. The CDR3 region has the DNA TGTGCCAGCTCATCCGGAGAATACTATGGCTACACCTTC.

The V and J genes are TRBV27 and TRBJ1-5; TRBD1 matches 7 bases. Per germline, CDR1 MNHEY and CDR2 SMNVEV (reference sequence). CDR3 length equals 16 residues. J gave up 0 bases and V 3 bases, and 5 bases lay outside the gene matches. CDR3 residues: CASSFPGTDSNQPQHF. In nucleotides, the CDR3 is TGTGCCAGCAGTTTCCCCGGGACAGATAGCAATCAGCCCCAGCATTTT.

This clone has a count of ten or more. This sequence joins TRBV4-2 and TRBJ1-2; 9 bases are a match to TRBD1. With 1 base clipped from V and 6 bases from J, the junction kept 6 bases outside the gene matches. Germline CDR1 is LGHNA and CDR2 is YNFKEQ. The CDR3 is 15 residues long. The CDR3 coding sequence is TGTGCCAGCAGCCAAGCAGGGGACAGGGAAGATGGCTACACCTTC. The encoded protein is CASSQAGDREDGYTF.

The CDR3 DNA reads TGTGCCAGCAGCTTAGTTTCGTCCAGGGTAGGGACTGAAGCTTTCTTT. Translated: CASSLVSSRVGTEAFF. The gene calls are TRBV7-8 and TRBJ1-1, with D perhaps TRBD1 (5 bases). The CDR3 loop spans 16 amino acids. CDR1 is SGHVS, CDR2 FQNEAQ, per germline. V was shortened by 1 base and J by 5 bases, with 17 bases between the two germline ends.

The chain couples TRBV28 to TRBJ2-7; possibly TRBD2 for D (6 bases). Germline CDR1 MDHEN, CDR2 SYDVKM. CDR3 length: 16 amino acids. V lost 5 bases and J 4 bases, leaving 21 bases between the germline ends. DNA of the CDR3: TGTGCCAGCAGTGCTCGAGGGTACGGGAGTGGATACGAGCAGTACTTC. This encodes CASSARGYGSGYEQYF.

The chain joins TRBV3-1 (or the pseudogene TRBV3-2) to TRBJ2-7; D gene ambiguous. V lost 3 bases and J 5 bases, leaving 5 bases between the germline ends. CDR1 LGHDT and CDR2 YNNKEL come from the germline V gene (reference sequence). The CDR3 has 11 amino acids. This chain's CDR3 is CASSQLDEQYF. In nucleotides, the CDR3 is TGTGCCAGCAGCCAGCTGGACGAGCAGTACTTC.

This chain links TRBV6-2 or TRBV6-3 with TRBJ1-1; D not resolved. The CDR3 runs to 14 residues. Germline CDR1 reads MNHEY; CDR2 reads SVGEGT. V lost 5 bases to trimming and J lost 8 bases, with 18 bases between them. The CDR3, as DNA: TGTGCCAGCAGTGAGCCACCTCTCAAGTTGGAAGCTTTCTTT. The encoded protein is CASSEPPLKLEAFF.

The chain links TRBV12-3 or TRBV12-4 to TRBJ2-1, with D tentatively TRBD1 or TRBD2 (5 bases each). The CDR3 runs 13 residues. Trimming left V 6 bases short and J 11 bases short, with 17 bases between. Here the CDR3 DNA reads TGTGCCAGCAGCCCTACCCGGGACGGACAGCAGTTCTTC. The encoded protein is CASSPTRDGQQFF.

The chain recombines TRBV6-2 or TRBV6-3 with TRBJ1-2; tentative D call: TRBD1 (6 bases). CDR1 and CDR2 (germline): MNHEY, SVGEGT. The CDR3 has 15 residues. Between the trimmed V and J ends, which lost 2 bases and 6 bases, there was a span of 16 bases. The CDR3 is CASSYGIRQDNGYTF. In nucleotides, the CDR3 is TGTGCCAGCAGTTACGGGATTCGACAGGACAATGGCTACACCTTC.

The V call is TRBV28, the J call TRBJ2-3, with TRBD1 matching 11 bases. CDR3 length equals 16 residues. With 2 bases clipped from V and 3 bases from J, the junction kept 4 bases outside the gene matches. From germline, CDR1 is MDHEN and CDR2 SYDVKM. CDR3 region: CASSLLGQGETDTQYF. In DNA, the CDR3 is TGTGCCAGCAGTTTACTGGGACAGGGGGAGACAGATACGCAGTATTTT.